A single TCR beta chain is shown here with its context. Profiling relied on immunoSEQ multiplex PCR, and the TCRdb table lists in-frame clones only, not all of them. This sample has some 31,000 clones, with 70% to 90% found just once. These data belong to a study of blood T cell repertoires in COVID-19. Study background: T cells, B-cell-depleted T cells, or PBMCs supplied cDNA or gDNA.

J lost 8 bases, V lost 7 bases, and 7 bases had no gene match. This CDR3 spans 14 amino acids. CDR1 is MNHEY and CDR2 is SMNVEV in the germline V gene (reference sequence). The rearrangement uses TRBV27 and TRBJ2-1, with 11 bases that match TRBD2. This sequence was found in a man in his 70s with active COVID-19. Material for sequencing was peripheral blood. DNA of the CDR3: TGTGCCAGCAAGGATAGCGGGAGGGAAGATGAGCAGTTCTTC. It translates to CASKDSGREDEQFF.